This is a list of T cell receptor beta chains from one sample in a study of a mutant IDH1 vaccine in newly diagnosed glioma. Produced via immunoSEQ multiplex PCR; TCRdb's table is partial and in-frame only. Altogether about 34,000 clones are present, approximately 80% being singletons, with the ten largest covering more than 8.5%. Sample: peripheral blood mononuclear cells (PBMCs), taken from a glioma patient treated with radiotherapy, temozolomide or both. These receptors all come from a man aged 45-65 years with glioma. Some clones in this sample may be carry-over from other donors' samples. Both conserved end residues are part of each CDR3. A D gene is named only where the DNA matches it firmly. Clone size is not always given. Where it is, it says once, few, many or a class for expanded clones.

v_call	clone_size	d_call	j_call	cdr3_nt	cdr3_aa
TRBV18	few	.	TRBJ1-1	TGTGCCAGCTCGGCCCAAGAGAACACTGAAGCTTTCTTT	CASSAQENTEAFF
TRBV2	once	.	TRBJ2-5	TGTGCCAGCAGTGCCAGCCAAAACCAAGAGACCCAGTACTTC	CASSASQNQETQYF
TRBV6-6	.	.	TRBJ1-5	TGTGCCAGCAGTCAACAGCCCCAGCATTTT	CASSQQPQHF
TRBV11-2	.	.	TRBJ2-7	TGTGCCAGCAGCGAACCCGGGACGGCCGTTTACGAGCAGTACTTC	CASSEPGTAVYEQYF
TRBV5-1	.	TRBD1	TRBJ2-1	TGCGCCAGCGGACTCGACGGACAGGGGAACAATGAGCAGTTCTTC	CASGLDGQGNNEQFF
TRBV5-6	.	.	TRBJ1-5	TGTGCCAGCAGCTTGGAGAGGGGCGGTAGAGGTCAGCCCCAGCATTTT	CASSLERGGRGQPQHF
TRBV14	.	.	TRBJ2-3	TGTGCCAGCAGCCAAAATTTCCTACGCAGGGAGGCACAGTATTTT	CASSQNFLRREAQYF
TRBV6-6	.	.	TRBJ2-7	TGTGCCAGCAGTTACTCCGGTACGTCTGGAGAGCAGTACTTC	CASSYSGTSGEQYF
TRBV9	.	.	TRBJ2-3	TGTGCCAGCAGCGGCCGGGCCCCATTTTCGGATACGCAGTATTTT	CASSGRAPFSDTQYF
TRBV18	.	.	TRBJ2-2	TGTGCCAGCTCAGAGACTCCTTATAGCACCGGGGAGCTGTTTTTT	CASSETPYSTGELFF
TRBV20-1	.	.	TRBJ2-7	TGCAGTGCGGGCCTCGTATACGAGCAGTACTTC	CSAGLVYEQYF
TRBV29-1	.	TRBD2	TRBJ2-7	TGCAGCGCCTCCGCGGGACTAGGGTACGAGCAGTACTTC	CSASAGLGYEQYF
TRBV5-1	.	TRBD1	TRBJ1-2	TGCGCCAGCAGCTTGGGGGGACAGGGAGATGGCTACACCTTC	CASSLGGQGDGYTF
TRBV6-4	.	TRBD2	TRBJ2-1	TGTGCCAGCAGTGACTCAGCGGGGTCCTACAATGAGCAGTTCTTC	CASSDSAGSYNEQFF
TRBV29-1	.	.	TRBJ2-1	TGCAGCGTTCAGGTCTCATCCTACAATGAGCAGTTCTTC	CSVQVSSYNEQFF
TRBV6-1	.	.	TRBJ1-1	TGTGCCAGCAGTTCGAACAGTCGTGCGGCTTTCTTT	CASSSNSRAAFF
TRBV6-5	.	TRBD1	TRBJ1-1	TGTGCCAGCAGGTACAGGGGGCCGGGCACTGAAGCTTTCTTT	CASRYRGPGTEAFF
TRBV29-1	.	TRBD1	TRBJ1-3	TGCAGCGTCGGGACAGGGAGCTCTGGAAACACCATATATTTT	CSVGTGSSGNTIYF
TRBV25-1	.	.	TRBJ2-2	TGTGCCAGTACCTCACATGCAGGGGATGCCGGGGAGCTGTTTTTT	CASTSHAGDAGELFF
TRBV29-1	.	.	TRBJ1-1	TGCAGCGTTCATCGGAGGACTGAAGCTTTCTTT	CSVHRRTEAFF
TRBV6-1	.	TRBD1	TRBJ2-6	TGTGCCAGCAGTGAAGTACCGGGACAGGGCCTCTCTGGGGCCAACGTCCTGACTTTC	CASSEVPGQGLSGANVLTF
TRBV6-1	.	.	TRBJ2-1	TGTGCCAGCAGTGTTTTGAGGGGAGACTACAATGAGCAGTTCTTC	CASSVLRGDYNEQFF
TRBV6-5	.	TRBD2	TRBJ2-7	TGTGCCAGCAGTTACCAGCGGGAAATCTACTACGAGCAGTACTTC	CASSYQREIYYEQYF
TRBV5-5	once	.	TRBJ1-4	TGTGCCAGCAGCTTGGACAGGGTGAATGACAAACTGTTTTTT	CASSLDRVNDKLFF
TRBV25-1	once	.	TRBJ1-1	TGTGCCAGCAGCCCTGGGGCAGGGGAGGGTGAAGCTTTCTTT	CASSPGAGEGEAFF
TRBV30	.	.	TRBJ2-3	TGTGCCTGGAGTTCGAGTAGAGGGACAGATACGCAGTATTTT	CAWSSSRGTDTQYF
TRBV2	.	TRBD1	TRBJ1-5	TGTGCCAGCAGCCCGGGACAGGGTCTACCCCAGCATTTT	CASSPGQGLPQHF
TRBV5-4	few	.	TRBJ1-2	TGTGCCAGCAGCATTCAGGGGCGAGCTAACTATGGCTACACCTTC	CASSIQGRANYGYTF
TRBV7-2	few	TRBD2	TRBJ2-3	TGTGCCAGCAGCGATCTGGGAAAGGGACTATTGAACACAGATACGCAGTATTTT	CASSDLGKGLLNTDTQYF
TRBV7-2	once	TRBD2	TRBJ2-1	TGTGCCAGCAGCTTGTGGGCTAGCGGGGGGGTATACAATGAGCAGTTCTTC	CASSLWASGGVYNEQFF
TRBV19	.	TRBD1	TRBJ1-2	TGTGCCAGTAGAGGCGGACAGGGACTTCATGGCTACACCTTC	CASRGGQGLHGYTF
TRBV19	few	TRBD1	TRBJ2-2	TGTGCCAGTAGTATAGGACAGGGGATCAACACCGGGGAGCTGTTTTTT	CASSIGQGINTGELFF
TRBV5-6	.	.	TRBJ1-6	TGTGCCAGCAGCCTCGGACAGTATTCACCCCTCCACTTT	CASSLGQYSPLHF
TRBV5-6	.	TRBD1	TRBJ2-6	TGTGCCAGCAGCTGGGACAGGCCGGGAGGGGCCAACGTCCTGACTTTC	CASSWDRPGGANVLTF
TRBV9	once	.	TRBJ2-5	TGTGCCAGCAGCCCCCGACCAGGCGGCGAGACCCAGTACTTC	CASSPRPGGETQYF
TRBV5-1	.	TRBD2	TRBJ2-2	TGCGCCAGCAGCCCCCCGGGAAGCGGGGCGAACACCGGGGAGCTGTTTTTT	CASSPPGSGANTGELFF
TRBV2	.	.	TRBJ1-6	TGTGCCAGCACTAGGGGGGACTCCTATAATTCACCCCTCCACTTT	CASTRGDSYNSPLHF
TRBV27	few	.	TRBJ2-3	TGTGCCAGCAGTTTATCCCCGGCAAGCACAGATACGCAGTATTTT	CASSLSPASTDTQYF
TRBV5-1	.	.	TRBJ2-1	TGCGCCAGCAGCTTAGGACTTGCCCGAGGGGCCTACAATGAGCAGTTCTTC	CASSLGLARGAYNEQFF
TRBV19	.	.	TRBJ1-4	TGTGCCAGTAGTCCAGTTGCAACTAATGAAAAACTGTTTTTT	CASSPVATNEKLFF
TRBV2	.	TRBD1	TRBJ1-1	TGTGCCAGCAGCCTACAGGGGCCAAACACTGAAGCTTTCTTT	CASSLQGPNTEAFF